These T cell receptor beta chains were read from a single sample in a study of CD8 T cells in ankylosing spondylitis. TCRdb called the 5' RACE reads again in MiXCR, with one record for every CDR3 protein. This table has roughly 350,000 distinct CDR3 sequences, around 7.6% appearing once. Sequenced input: blood, either unsorted or a sorted T cell fraction (not recorded which). Source of these receptors: a male donor with ankylosing spondylitis. The CDR3 runs from the conserved cysteine through the conserved F or W. D genes are given only for firm matches. Clone size is shown for a subset of rows, as once, few, many or a class of expanded clone.

>TRBV6-6|many|TRBJ2-7|.
TGTGCCAGCAGTTACCCCCTTTCCGAGCAGTACTTC
CASSYPLSEQYF
>TRBV7-8|.|TRBJ2-7|.
TGTGCCAGCAGCCCACATAATCCTAGCAGAGACGAGCAGTACTTC
CASSPHNPSRDEQYF
>TRBV18|few|TRBJ2-1|TRBD2
TGTGCCAGCTCACCATGGACTAGCGGGAGGGACGGGCATGATGAGCAGTTCTTC
CASSPWTSGRDGHDEQFF
>TRBV20-1|few|TRBJ2-4|.
TGCAGTGCTAGATCGTCCGGGGAAAACATTCAGTACTTC
CSARSSGENIQYF
>TRBV5-1|.|TRBJ2-6|.
TGCGCCAGCAGCTTTTCTCCCGGGGCCAACGTCCTGACTTTC
CASSFSPGANVLTF
>TRBV3-1|few|TRBJ1-2|.
TGTGCCAGCAGCCAGAGAGGGCAGGACCAGGGCGGCTACACCTTC
CASSQRGQDQGGYTF
>TRBV5-5|few|TRBJ2-7|.
TGTGCCAGCAGCTTAGTGACGCAGGGACCCTACGAGCAGTACTTC
CASSLVTQGPYEQYF
>TRBV9|few|TRBJ2-7|.
TGTGCCAGCAGCGTCACGGGCCGAACCTACGAGCAGTACTTC
CASSVTGRTYEQYF
>TRBV14|.|TRBJ1-1|.
TGTGCCAGCAGCCTTCTTACGGTGAACACTGAAGCTTTCTTT
CASSLLTVNTEAFF
>TRBV12-3/TRBV12-4|.|TRBJ1-6|.
TGTGCCAGCAGTTTCTGGGAGGGACATTCACCCCTCCACTTT
CASSFWEGHSPLHF
>TRBV5-1|many|TRBJ2-7|TRBD2
TGCGCCAGCAGCTTGGCCCTAGCTGCGGGAGGCTACGAGCAGTACTTC
CASSLALAAGGYEQYF
>TRBV7-3|few|TRBJ2-1|.
TGTGCCAGCAGCTTAGGGGCAGGGGATGAGCAGTTCTTC
CASSLGAGDEQFF
>TRBV20-1|many|TRBJ2-3|.
TGCAGTGCTAGCGGGGCAGATACGCAGTATTTT
CSASGADTQYF
>TRBV3-1|few|TRBJ2-7|.
TGTGCCAGCAGCCAAGTAGGGACGGGAGTCGGGCAGTACTTC
CASSQVGTGVGQYF
>TRBV9|.|TRBJ1-4|.
TGTGCCAGCAGCGAAAACAGTAATAATGAAAAACTGTTTTTT
CASSENSNNEKLFF
>TRBV6-6|few|TRBJ1-4|.
TGTGCCAGCAGTGACCGGGATGAAAAACTGTTTTTT
CASSDRDEKLFF
>TRBV28|few|TRBJ1-4|TRBD1
TGTGCCAGCAGTTCGGGACAGCCGACCCATGAAAAACTGTTTTTT
CASSSGQPTHEKLFF
>TRBV20-1|.|TRBJ2-7|TRBD2
TGCAGTGCTTCCCGGGTAGCGGGAGTGAGGGAGCAGTACTTC
CSASRVAGVREQYF
>TRBV5-1|.|TRBJ2-3|TRBD2
TGCGCCAGCAGCTTGAGCGGCGGGAGTAGCACAGATACGCAGTATTTT
CASSLSGGSSTDTQYF
>TRBV18|few|TRBJ2-1|.
TGTGCCAGCTCACCATCGGCCAGGGGAACCTACAATGAGCAGTTCTTC
CASSPSARGTYNEQFF
>TRBV28|many|TRBJ2-2|TRBD2
TGTGCCAGCAGCGCGACTAGCGGTTATAGCACCGGGGAGCTGTTTTTT
CASSATSGYSTGELFF
>TRBV5-5|.|TRBJ2-7|TRBD2
TGTGCCAGCAGCCCATGGAGCGGGAGCGGTGTGCAGTACTTC
CASSPWSGSGVQYF
>TRBV4-2|few|TRBJ2-2|TRBD2
TGTGCCAGCGGAGGGACTAGCGGGAGACCCGGGGAGCTGTTTTTT
CASGGTSGRPGELFF
>TRBV12-3/TRBV12-4|few|TRBJ2-7|.
TGTGCCAGCAGTCCGCTCTCTGGATCCTACGAGCAGTACTTC
CASSPLSGSYEQYF
>TRBV24-1|few|TRBJ1-1|.
TGTGCCACCAAGGCCAGGGTGGACACTGAAGCTTTCTTT
CATKARVDTEAFF
>TRBV29-1|many|TRBJ2-7|TRBD2
TGCAGCGTTGGTGCCCCCGCCGGGGAGGGCGAGCAGTACTTC
CSVGAPAGEGEQYF
>TRBV29-1|.|TRBJ2-7|.
TGCAGCGTCGAAACTAGAAGCTCCTACAATGAGCAGTACTTC
CSVETRSSYNEQYF
>TRBV7-3|many|TRBJ1-5|.
TGTGCCAGCAGCTTAGGGGCAGGACAGCCCCAGCATTTT
CASSLGAGQPQHF
>TRBV28|few|TRBJ1-2|.
TGTGCCAGCAGTTCTCCCCCAGGGCTCCCCTACTATGGCTACACCTTC
CASSSPPGLPYYGYTF
>TRBV5-1|few|TRBJ2-7|.
TGCGCCAGCAGCCCCCGAGAATCAAAGCAGCACGAGCAGTACTTC
CASSPRESKQHEQYF
>TRBV5-1|.|TRBJ2-1|.
TGCGCCAGCAGCTTTGTTTCACCCTTCTCGGGGAATGAGCAGTTCTTC
CASSFVSPFSGNEQFF
>TRBV12-3/TRBV12-4|many|TRBJ1-3|TRBD1
TGTGCCAGCAGACCCACAGGGGGCTGGTCTGGAAACACCATATATTTT
CASRPTGGWSGNTIYF
>TRBV20-1|.|TRBJ2-1|TRBD1
TGCAGTGCTACCCCCGGGACAGGGGTGCACAATGAGCAGTTCTTC
CSATPGTGVHNEQFF
>TRBV6-5|few|TRBJ2-3|TRBD2
TGTGCCAGCAGTTACATCTCTAGCGGGAGAGACACAGATACGCAGTATTTT
CASSYISSGRDTDTQYF
>TRBV12-3/TRBV12-4|many|TRBJ2-3|.
TGTGCCAGCAGTGACACTAGCTTGGTAGTGGATACGCAGTATTTT
CASSDTSLVVDTQYF
>TRBV5-1|few|TRBJ2-3|TRBD2
TGCGCCAGCAGCTTGGTGGTTAGCGGGGTCATCGCAGATACGCAGTATTTT
CASSLVVSGVIADTQYF
>TRBV7-6|.|TRBJ1-3|.
TGTGCCAGCAGCTTAGATGTTCCGGCAGCGGCTGGAAACACCATATATTTT
CASSLDVPAAAGNTIYF
>TRBV7-8|many|TRBJ1-5|.
TGTGCCAGCAGCCCCGGGACATATAGCAATCAGCCCCAGCATTTT
CASSPGTYSNQPQHF
>TRBV5-1|many|TRBJ2-1|TRBD2
TGCGCCAGCAGCGGGGGGGTCCTCAACAATGAGCAGTTCTTC
CASSGGVLNNEQFF
>TRBV18|.|TRBJ1-2|.
TGTGCCAGCTCACCAAGTGGTGAAAGGTCCTATGGCTACACCTTC
CASSPSGERSYGYTF
>TRBV28|many|TRBJ2-5|.
TGTGCCAGCAGTCGGACAGATGCTATAGGGACCCAGTACTTC
CASSRTDAIGTQYF
>TRBV6-2/TRBV6-3|few|TRBJ2-1|.
TGTGCCAGCACCACGGGACTCGAAACCTACAATGAGCAGTTCTTC
CASTTGLETYNEQFF
>TRBV4-1|.|TRBJ2-7|TRBD1
TGCGCCAGCAGCTTCCAACAGGGGGCTCGCGACGAGCAGTACTTC
CASSFQQGARDEQYF
>TRBV21-1|many|TRBJ2-7|.
TGTGCCAGCAGCAAAGCCGGGACAGGGTCTACTTGTGAGCAGTACTTC
CASSKAGTGSTCEQYF
>TRBV5-1|many|TRBJ1-1|.
TGCGCCAGCAGCCCCGCTTTGGACACTGAAGCTTTCTTT
CASSPALDTEAFF
>TRBV5-1|.|TRBJ2-1|TRBD2
TGCGCCAGCAGCTTGACTAGCGGGAGTCATGAGCAGTTCTTC
CASSLTSGSHEQFF
>TRBV15|.|TRBJ2-1|TRBD2
TGTGCCACCAGCAGTTTTGGACTAGCGCACAATGAGCAGTTCTTC
CATSSFGLAHNEQFF
>TRBV9|few|TRBJ1-1|.
TGTGCCAGCAGCGTAGCTCACGGGGCTCACACTGAAGCTTTCTTT
CASSVAHGAHTEAFF
>TRBV5-1|.|TRBJ2-5|.
TGCGCCAGCAGTGGAGGTCTCAGGACAGAAGAGACCCAGTACTTC
CASSGGLRTEETQYF
>TRBV10-3|few|TRBJ1-1|TRBD1
TGTGCCATCAGGGGGACAGGGGACGTCGGGAACACTGAAGCTTTCTTT
CAIRGTGDVGNTEAFF
>TRBV7-2|once|TRBJ2-3|TRBD2
TGTGCCAGCAGCTTGAAGACTAGCGGGTACGGGGATACGCAGTATTTT
CASSLKTSGYGDTQYF
>TRBV5-1|many|TRBJ2-1|TRBD2
TGCGCCAGCAGGTCCAGCGGGAACAACAATGAGCAGTTCTTC
CASRSSGNNNEQFF
>TRBV5-1|few|TRBJ2-5|TRBD1
TGCGCCAGCAGCTACAGACAGGGGGAAGAGACCCAGTACTTC
CASSYRQGEETQYF
>TRBV4-2|few|TRBJ2-1|TRBD2
TGTGCCAGCAGCCAAGAGATTTTAGCGGGGGGACTAAATGAGCAGTTCTTC
CASSQEILAGGLNEQFF
>TRBV29-1|.|TRBJ1-1|.
TGCAGCGTTAACATGAACACTGAAGCTTTCTTT
CSVNMNTEAFF
>TRBV29-1|many|TRBJ2-1|.
TGCAGCGGACGGGGCTTAACTACTGAGCAGTTCTTC
CSGRGLTTEQFF
>TRBV7-6|few|TRBJ2-1|TRBD2
TGTGCCAGCAGCTTTGAGCCTGGGACTATGGAGGAGCAGTTCTTC
CASSFEPGTMEEQFF
>TRBV10-2|few|TRBJ2-3|TRBD2
TGCGCCAGCAGTGAGTCTAGCGGGAGGAGATCAGATACGCAGTATTTT
CASSESSGRRSDTQYF
>TRBV5-1|few|TRBJ2-3|.
TGCGCCAGCAGTCGCTCCGGGGATACGCAGTATTTT
CASSRSGDTQYF
>TRBV3-1|few|TRBJ1-6|.
TGTGCCAGCAGCCCTCTAAGGGGGACTTCACCCCTCCACTTT
CASSPLRGTSPLHF